Presented here are 21 T cell receptor beta chains from one specimen sequenced in a study of blood T cell repertoires in COVID-19. Using immunoSEQ multiplex PCR, the repertoire was profiled, and TCRdb retains in-frame clones only, with some absent. The table has approximately 490,000 clones, around 90% seen once. Sequenced sample: PBMCs or T cells enriched from blood (not recorded which). The source is a young woman who had recovered from COVID-19.

In its sample, this clone was seen once. This CDR3 is CAITRGLSTGELFF. In DNA, the CDR3 is TGCGCCATTACGAGGGGGCTGAGCACCGGGGAGCTGTTTTTT. The chain joins TRBV4-1 to TRBJ2-2, with 7 nucleotides matching TRBD1. Trimming at V came to 10 bases and at J to 4 bases, leaving 9 bases not matched to a gene. Germline-derived CDR1 and CDR2 are MGHRA and YSYEKL. The CDR3 length is 14 residues.

J is TRBJ2-1 and V is TRBV27; tentatively, D is TRBD1 (6 bases). This CDR3 has 15 amino acids. V was trimmed by 5 bases and J by 7 bases, leaving 18 bases between them. The germline V gene encodes CDR1 MNHEY and CDR2 SMNVEV (reference sequence). CDR3 in amino acids: CASSVGTRLGNEQFF. CDR3 sequence (DNA): TGTGCCAGCAGTGTCGGGACAAGGCTTGGGAATGAGCAGTTCTTC.

This chain connects TRBV21-1 to TRBJ2-7; TRBD1 is the table's D call and was not checked against the DNA. TRBV21-1 is a pseudogene. The CDR3 is 15 residues long. Written as DNA, the CDR3 is TGTGCCAGCAGCACCAACCAACAGGGGCCCTACGAGCAGTACTTC. This codes for CASSTNQQGPYEQYF.

This chain connects TRBV7-2 to TRBJ2-5, with 8 bases lining up with TRBD2. From germline, CDR1 is SGHTA and CDR2 FQGNSA. V lost 5 bases and J lost 10; bases outside the gene matches: 15. This CDR3 is built from 15 residues. The CDR3 here is CASSPRTSPEVGQYF. The DNA for the CDR3 is TGTGCCAGCAGCCCTAGGACTAGCCCGGAGGTAGGCCAGTACTTC.

The chain has TRBV28 and TRBJ1-2; D possibly corresponds to TRBD1 (6 bases). Trimming left V 8 bases short and J 8 bases short, with 24 bases between. This CDR3 region has 15 residues. CDR1 and CDR2 (germline): MDHEN, SYDVKM. The CDR3 DNA reads TGTGCCAGCTACGGGGGGGTGACAGGCCCCCGGGGCTACACCTTC. It encodes CASYGGVTGPRGYTF.

The J gene is TRBJ2-2, the V gene TRBV6-5; 7 bases align to TRBD1. The length of the CDR3 is 15 residues. J was trimmed by 7 bases and V by 1 base; bases with no gene match: 6. Germline CDR1 and CDR2: MNHEY and SVGAGI. CDR3 loop: CASSYWGYRGGELFF. CDR3 nucleotide sequence: TGTGCCAGCAGTTACTGGGGTTACAGGGGCGGGGAGCTGTTTTTT.

The sample holds one count of this clone. The chain joins TRBV18 to TRBJ2-3; 9 bases align to TRBD1. This CDR3 has 17 residues. The trim removed 0 bases at V and 2 bases at J, leaving 6 bases unmatched. The germline CDR1 and CDR2 sequences are KGHSH and LQKENI. This CDR3 is CASSPPRQGVDTDTQYF. The CDR3 DNA follows: TGTGCCAGCTCACCACCAAGACAGGGGGTTGACACAGATACGCAGTATTTT.

The rearrangement uses TRBV2 and TRBJ2-1; TRBD1 might be the D (6 bases). V lost 7 bases and J 2 bases, leaving 12 bases between the germline ends. The CDR3 runs to 14 residues. From germline, CDR1 is SNHLY and CDR2 FYNNEI. This CDR3 is CASKTQGAYNEQFF. Written as DNA, the CDR3 is TGTGCCAGCAAGACACAGGGTGCCTACAATGAGCAGTTCTTC.

The V gene is TRBV10-1, the J gene TRBJ2-5; 11 nucleotides align to TRBD2. The CDR3 has 18 residues. V was clipped by 0 bases and J by 1 base; unmatched bases: 7. Germline CDR1 WNHNN, CDR2 SYGVQD (reference sequence). Here the CDR3 reads CASSESGGTSGGQETQYF. The CDR3 DNA sequence: TGCGCCAGCAGTGAGTCGGGGGGAACTAGCGGGGGCCAAGAGACCCAGTACTTC.

The chain combines TRBV5-5 with TRBJ1-1; D is unresolved. Between the trimmed V and J ends, which lost 4 bases and 5 bases, there was a span of 15 bases. Germline loops: CDR1 SGHKS, CDR2 YYEKEE (reference sequence). This CDR3 is built from 14 residues. As DNA, the CDR3 is TGTGCCAGCAGCGTTTCCCCCCCGGGGACTGAAGCTTTCTTT. Protein product: CASSVSPPGTEAFF.

V is TRBV4-2 and J is TRBJ1-2, with TRBD1 matching 9 bases. There are 14 residues in the CDR3. Germline trimming cut 3 bases from V and 7 bases from J; bases unmatched to any gene: 6. Germline-derived CDR1 and CDR2 are LGHNA and YNFKEQ. CDR3 sequence (DNA): TGTGCCAGCAGCCAGACAGGGACAGGGCTTGGCTACACCTTC. Its protein product is CASSQTGTGLGYTF.

The J gene is TRBJ2-2, the V gene TRBV2; D might be TRBD1 (6 bases). The germline V and J ends were trimmed by 5 bases and 1 base, with 11 bases remaining between them. Germline CDR1 reads SNHLY; CDR2 reads FYNNEI. The CDR3 extends over 15 amino acids. CDR3 nucleotide sequence: TGTGCCAGCAGTCAACTACAGGGGAACACCGGGGAGCTGTTTTTT. Encoded protein: CASSQLQGNTGELFF. The variable domain in full, completed from reference TRBV2 and TRBJ2-2, reads EPEVTQTPSHQVTQMGQEVILRCVPISNHLYFYWYRQILGQKVEFLVSFYNNEISEKSEIFDDQFSVERPDGSNFTLKIRSTKLEDSAMYFCASSQLQGNTGELFFGEGSRLTVL.

The chain is built from TRBV15 and TRBJ2-1, with 10 positions matching TRBD2. The CDR3 extends over 17 amino acids. Germline V lookup: CDR1 LNHNV, CDR2 YYDKDF (reference sequence). The junction had 7 bases not matched to a gene; V was cut back by 0 bases and J by 5 bases. CDR3: CATSREASGGLDNEQFF. Here the CDR3 DNA reads TGTGCCACCAGCAGAGAGGCTAGCGGGGGCCTTGACAATGAGCAGTTCTTC.

This clone was detected once. V is TRBV15 and J is TRBJ2-1, with no clear D. The CDR3 is 15 amino acids. Germline V CDR1 and CDR2: LNHNV, YYDKDF (reference sequence). V was clipped by 0 bases and J by 2 bases, with 8 bases between them. CDR3 in amino acids: CATSRDRYAYNEQFF. In DNA form, the CDR3 reads TGTGCCACCAGCAGAGATCGGTACGCCTACAATGAGCAGTTCTTC.

The J gene is TRBJ1-6, the V gene TRBV19; 9 nucleotides match TRBD1. Germline V gene data show CDR1 as LNHDA and CDR2 as SQIVND (reference sequence). The CDR3 covers 16 residues. J gave up 2 bases and V 11 bases, and 10 bases lay outside the gene matches. CDR3 coding DNA: TGTGCCTGTCGGACAGGGGATAAAGCCTATAATTCACCCCTCCACTTT. This gives the protein CACRTGDKAYNSPLHF.

The V call is TRBV2, the J call TRBJ1-2, with 7 bases lining up with TRBD1. The ends lost 7 bases at V and 8 bases at J; junction bases unmatched: 10. CDR1 is SNHLY, CDR2 FYNNEI, per germline. The CDR3 spans 13 residues. Here the CDR3 reads CASTGDRAKGYTF. The DNA for the CDR3 is TGTGCCAGCACCGGAGACAGGGCTAAGGGCTACACCTTC.

This clone has a handful of counts. J is TRBJ1-2 and V is TRBV10-3, with 8 bases aligning to TRBD1. V shed 5 bases, J shed 4 bases, and the junction held 3 bases outside the gene matches. The germline CDR1 and CDR2 sequences are ENHRY and SYGVKD. This CDR3 spans 13 amino acids. Here the CDR3 reads CAISPDRGYGYTF. DNA of the CDR3: TGTGCCATCAGTCCTGACAGGGGCTATGGCTACACCTTC.

The V call is TRBV2, the J call TRBJ2-5; a possible D gene is TRBD2 (6 bases). The V gene's germline CDR1 is SNHLY and CDR2 FYNNEI. This CDR3 region has 13 residues. Trimming removed 4 bases at V and 4 bases at J, with 10 bases between. This CDR3 reads CASSARLGETQYF. CDR3 sequence (DNA): TGTGCCAGCAGTGCACGACTAGGAGAGACCCAGTACTTC.

The rearrangement joins TRBV7-2 to TRBJ1-6; the match to TRBD1 covers 7 bases. This CDR3 comprises 14 residues. Germline V CDR1 and CDR2: SGHTA, FQGNSA. V trimming: 5 bases; J trimming: 7 bases; junction bases outside the gene matches: 5. The CDR3 spells CASSENRGNSPLHF. In DNA form, the CDR3 reads TGTGCCAGCAGCGAAAACAGGGGAAATTCACCCCTCCACTTT.

V gene TRBV19 combines with J gene TRBJ2-5; 10 bases agree with TRBD2. With 10 bases clipped from V and 5 bases from J, the junction kept 13 bases outside the gene matches. The V gene's germline CDR1 is LNHDA and CDR2 SQIVND (reference sequence). The CDR3 is made up of 15 amino acids. The CDR3 DNA reads TGTGCCACCAAGGCGACGGGTAGCGGGGGGGAGACCCAGTACTTC. Translation gives CATKATGSGGETQYF.

This chain connects TRBV3-1 (or the pseudogene TRBV3-2) to TRBJ2-5; TRBD2 agrees at 11 bases. J gave up 3 bases and V 1 base, and 4 bases lay outside the gene matches. The V gene's germline CDR1 is LGHDT and CDR2 YNNKEL (reference sequence). This CDR3 has 16 amino acids. The CDR3 protein is CASSQAQLAGEETQYF. In DNA, the CDR3 is TGTGCCAGCAGCCAAGCCCAACTAGCGGGGGAAGAGACCCAGTACTTC.